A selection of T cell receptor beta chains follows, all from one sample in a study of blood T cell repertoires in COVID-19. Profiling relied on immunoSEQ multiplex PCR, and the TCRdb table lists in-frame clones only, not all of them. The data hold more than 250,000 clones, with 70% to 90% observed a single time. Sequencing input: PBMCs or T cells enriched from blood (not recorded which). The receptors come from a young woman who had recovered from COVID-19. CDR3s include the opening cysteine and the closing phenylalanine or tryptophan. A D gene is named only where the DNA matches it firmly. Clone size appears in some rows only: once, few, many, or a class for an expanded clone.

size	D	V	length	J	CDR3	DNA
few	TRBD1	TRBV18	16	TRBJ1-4	CASSHSSRTGDEKLFF	TGTGCCAGCTCACACTCGAGTAGGACAGGGGACGAAAAACTGTTTTTT
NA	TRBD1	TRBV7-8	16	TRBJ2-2	CASSLWGDREAGELFF	TGTGCCAGCAGCTTATGGGGGGACAGGGAAGCCGGGGAGCTGTTTTTT
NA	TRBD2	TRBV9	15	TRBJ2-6	CASSARGDGANVLTF	TGTGCCAGCAGCGCCCGGGGGGACGGGGCCAACGTCCTGACTTTC
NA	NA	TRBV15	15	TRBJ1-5	CATSRENRVNQPQHF	TGTGCCACCAGCCGAGAAAACAGGGTGAATCAGCCCCAGCATTTT
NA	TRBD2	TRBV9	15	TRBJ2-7	CASSLGGDYPYEQYF	TGTGCCAGCAGCCTCGGGGGGGACTACCCCTACGAGCAGTACTTC
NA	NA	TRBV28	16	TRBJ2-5	CASTSEIQGVQETQYF	TGTGCCAGCACTAGCGAAATTCAGGGGGTACAAGAGACCCAGTACTTC
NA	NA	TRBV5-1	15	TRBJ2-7	CASSLAIGVTYEQYF	TGCGCCAGCAGCTTGGCCATAGGGGTGACTTACGAGCAGTACTTC
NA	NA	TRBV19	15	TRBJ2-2	CASNRKQGPTGELFF	TGTGCCAGCAATAGGAAACAGGGACCCACCGGGGAGCTGTTTTTT
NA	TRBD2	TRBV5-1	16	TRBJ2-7	CASSPDIGGKAYEQYF	TGCGCCAGCAGCCCGGATATCGGGGGGAAGGCCTACGAGCAGTACTTC
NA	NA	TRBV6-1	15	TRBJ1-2	CASSEGAGVNYGYTF	TGTGCCAGCAGTGAAGGGGCAGGGGTAAACTATGGCTACACCTTC
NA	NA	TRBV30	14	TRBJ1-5	CAWNRDTSNQPQHF	TGTGCCTGGAATAGGGACACTAGCAATCAGCCCCAGCATTTT
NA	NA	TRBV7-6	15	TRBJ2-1	CASSRGKGSYNEQFF	TGTGCCAGCAGTAGGGGAAAAGGCTCCTACAATGAGCAGTTCTTC
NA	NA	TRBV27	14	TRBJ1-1	CASRFTGPNTEAFF	TGTGCCAGCAGATTTACAGGGCCGAACACTGAAGCTTTCTTT
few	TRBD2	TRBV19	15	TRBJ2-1	CASSIETSGTNEQFF	TGTGCCAGTAGTATAGAGACTAGCGGGACCAATGAGCAGTTCTTC
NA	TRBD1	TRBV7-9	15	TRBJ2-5	CASSSGQGRQETQYF	TGTGCCAGCAGCTCGGGACAGGGGCGCCAAGAGACCCAGTACTTC
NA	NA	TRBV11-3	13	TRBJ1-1	CASSFAGNTEAFF	TGTGCCAGCAGCTTTGCGGGAAACACTGAAGCTTTCTTT
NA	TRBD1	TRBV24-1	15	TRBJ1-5	CATSSPGTGEEPQHF	TGTGCCACCAGCAGCCCCGGGACAGGGGAGGAGCCCCAGCATTTT
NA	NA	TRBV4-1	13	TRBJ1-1	CASSTQGGYEAFF	TGCGCCAGCAGTACTCAAGGGGGATACGAAGCTTTCTTT
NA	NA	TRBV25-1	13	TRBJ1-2	CASRQTGNYGYTF	TGTGCCAGCAGACAAACAGGGAACTATGGCTACACCTTC
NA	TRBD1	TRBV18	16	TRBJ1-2	CASSQTRTGGNYGYTF	TGTGCCAGCTCTCAAACTCGGACAGGGGGTAACTATGGCTACACCTTC
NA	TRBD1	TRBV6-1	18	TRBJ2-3	CASSKGTGGPISTDTQYF	TGTGCCAGCAGTAAAGGGACAGGGGGCCCTATTAGCACAGATACGCAGTATTTT
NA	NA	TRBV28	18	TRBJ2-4	CASSLSLAGAYQSDIQYF	TGTGCCAGCAGTTTATCTTTGGCGGGGGCCTACCAGAGTGACATTCAGTACTTC
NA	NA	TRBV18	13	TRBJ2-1	CASSPPGGGRQFF	TGTGCCAGCTCACCACCGGGGGGGGGCAGGCAGTTCTTC
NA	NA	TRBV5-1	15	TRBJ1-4	CASSLTLPANEKLFF	TGCGCCAGCAGCTTGACCCTGCCGGCTAATGAAAAACTGTTTTTT
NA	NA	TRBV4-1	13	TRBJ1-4	CASSQFRGEKLFF	TGCGCCAGCAGCCAATTCCGCGGTGAAAAACTGTTTTTT
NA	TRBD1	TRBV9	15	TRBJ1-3	CASSVDRGQRNTIYF	TGTGCCAGCAGCGTGGACAGGGGGCAGAGAAACACCATATATTTT
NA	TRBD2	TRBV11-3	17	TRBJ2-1	CASSPRGGLAGYNEQFF	TGTGCCAGCAGCCCGAGGGGGGGACTAGCGGGGTACAATGAGCAGTTCTTC
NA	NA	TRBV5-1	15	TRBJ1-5	CASSLLGVSNQPQHF	TGCGCCAGCAGCTTGTTAGGGGTCAGCAATCAGCCCCAGCATTTT
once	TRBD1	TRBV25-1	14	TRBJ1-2	CASSESQGAKGYTF	TGTGCCAGCAGTGAATCTCAGGGGGCGAAGGGCTACACCTTC
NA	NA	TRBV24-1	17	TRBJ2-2	CATSDLREATNTGELFF	TGTGCCACCAGTGATTTGCGGGAAGCCACGAACACCGGGGAGCTGTTTTTT
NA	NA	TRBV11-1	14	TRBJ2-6	CASESGSGANVLTF	TGTGCCAGCGAGTCGGGCTCTGGGGCCAACGTCCTGACTTTC
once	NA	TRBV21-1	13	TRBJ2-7	CASSNNRPYEQYF	TGTGCCAGCAGCAATAACAGACCCTACGAGCAGTACTTC
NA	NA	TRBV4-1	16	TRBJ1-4	CASSHQGFATNEKLFF	TGCGCCAGCAGCCACCAGGGGTTTGCAACTAATGAAAAACTGTTTTTT
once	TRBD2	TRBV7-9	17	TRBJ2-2	CASAPGLAGDRDGELFF	TGTGCCAGCGCCCCCGGACTAGCGGGAGATAGGGACGGGGAGCTGTTTTTT
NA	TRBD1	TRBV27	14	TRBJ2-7	CASSKGQGAYEQYF	TGTGCCAGCAGCAAGGGACAGGGGGCTTACGAGCAGTACTTC
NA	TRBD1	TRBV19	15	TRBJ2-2	CASTWHRGFTGELFF	TGTGCCAGCACCTGGCACAGGGGATTCACCGGGGAGCTGTTTTTT
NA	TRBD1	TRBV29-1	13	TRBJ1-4	CSARTGGGEKLFF	TGCAGCGCCCGGACAGGGGGCGGGGAAAAACTGTTTTTT
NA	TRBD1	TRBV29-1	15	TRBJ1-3	CSATGRGSSGNTIYF	TGCAGCGCGACAGGGAGAGGGAGCTCTGGAAACACCATATATTTT
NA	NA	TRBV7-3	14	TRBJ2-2	CASSPGTWGGELFF	TGTGCCAGCAGCCCCGGGACATGGGGCGGGGAGCTGTTTTTT
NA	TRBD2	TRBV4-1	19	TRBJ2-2	CASSQARLAGGQLGGELFF	TGCGCCAGCAGCCAAGCCCGACTAGCGGGGGGTCAGCTGGGCGGGGAGCTGTTTTTT
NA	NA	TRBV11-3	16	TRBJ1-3	CASSLVQGTTGNTIYF	TGTGCCAGCAGCTTAGTCCAGGGGACTACTGGAAACACCATATATTTT
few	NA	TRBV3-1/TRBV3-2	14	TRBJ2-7	CASSPMVNSHEQYF	TGTGCCAGCAGCCCTATGGTTAATTCCCACGAGCAGTACTTC
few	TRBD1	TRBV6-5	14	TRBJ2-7	CASRRDRGNYEQYF	TGTGCCAGCCGCCGGGACAGGGGAAACTACGAGCAGTACTTC
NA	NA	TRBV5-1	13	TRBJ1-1	CASTQASNTEAFF	TGCGCCAGCACTCAGGCGTCGAACACTGAAGCTTTCTTT
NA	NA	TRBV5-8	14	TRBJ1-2	CASSSGERYYGYTF	TGTGCCAGCAGCTCAGGGGAACGGTACTATGGCTACACCTTC
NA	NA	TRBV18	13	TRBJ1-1	CASCTGRVTEAFF	TGTGCCAGCTGTACAGGGAGGGTAACTGAAGCTTTCTTT
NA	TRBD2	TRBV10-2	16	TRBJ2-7	CASSEIYAGETYEQYF	TGCGCCAGCAGTGAGATCTATGCGGGGGAAACCTACGAGCAGTACTTC
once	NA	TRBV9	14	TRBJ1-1	CASSVDRAGAEAFF	TGTGCCAGCAGCGTAGACAGGGCGGGGGCTGAAGCTTTCTTT
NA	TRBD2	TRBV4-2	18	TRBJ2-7	CASSQDGDSGGISYEQYF	TGTGCCAGCAGCCAAGATGGGGATAGCGGGGGTATCTCCTACGAGCAGTACTTC
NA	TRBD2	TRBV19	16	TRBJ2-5	CASSIASGGARETQYF	TGTGCCAGTAGTATCGCGAGCGGGGGGGCCCGAGAGACCCAGTACTTC
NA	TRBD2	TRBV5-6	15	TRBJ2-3	CASRVAGGPSDTQYF	TGTGCCAGCAGGGTAGCGGGGGGGCCCTCAGATACGCAGTATTTT
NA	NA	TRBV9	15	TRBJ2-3	CASSPRTTSTDTQYF	TGTGCCAGCAGCCCCAGGACTACCAGCACAGATACGCAGTATTTT
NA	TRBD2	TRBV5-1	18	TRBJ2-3	CASSLASGLAGGGDTQYF	TGCGCCAGCAGCTTGGCTTCGGGACTAGCGGGAGGCGGAGATACGCAGTATTTT
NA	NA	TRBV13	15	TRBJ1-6	CASSLQGTKNSPLHF	TGTGCCAGCAGCTTACAGGGGACAAAAAATTCACCCCTCCACTTT
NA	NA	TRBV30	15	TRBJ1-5	CAWSGGGNSNQPQHF	TGTGCCTGGAGTGGGGGCGGCAATAGCAATCAGCCCCAGCATTTT
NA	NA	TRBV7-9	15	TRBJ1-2	CASSLADSPNYGYTF	TGTGCCAGCAGCTTAGCGGACAGCCCTAACTATGGCTACACCTTC